This T cell receptor (beta chain) was profiled in a study of blood T cell repertoires in COVID-19. Study background: The samples span acute and convalescent COVID-19 from the United States, Italy and Spain. In each case, the material was cDNA or gDNA derived from T cells, B-cell-depleted T cells, or PBMCs.

Germline CDR1 SGHTA, CDR2 FQGNSA. V was clipped by 5 bases and J by 6 bases; unmatched bases: 15. The length of the CDR3 is 16 residues. Source study methods: Researchers report that nucleated cell counts were estimated from reference gene primer amplification. Clones were sequenced by immunoSEQ multiplex PCR, and TCRdb holds only the in-frame ones, with some missing. The V and J calls and clone size are taken from that table; D and trimming were inferred from the DNA. The data hold 150,000 to 200,000 clones, with 90% observed a single time. This receptor was taken from a man between 50 and 59 years old with acute or convalescent COVID-19. Sequencing was performed on peripheral blood. The chain couples TRBV7-2 to TRBJ2-5; 7 bases fit TRBD2. The CDR3 DNA follows: TGTGCCAGCAGCACGGCCGTTAGCGGGCACCGGCAGACCCAGTACTTC. This codes for CASSTAVSGHRQTQYF. The full variable domain, with the rest looked up from reference TRBV7-2 and TRBJ2-5, is GAGVSQSPSNKVTEKGKDVELRCDPISGHTALYWYRQSLGQGLEFLIYFQGNSAPDKSGLPSDRFSAERTGGSVSTLTIQRTQQEDSAVYLCASSTAVSGHRQTQYFGPGTRLLVL.